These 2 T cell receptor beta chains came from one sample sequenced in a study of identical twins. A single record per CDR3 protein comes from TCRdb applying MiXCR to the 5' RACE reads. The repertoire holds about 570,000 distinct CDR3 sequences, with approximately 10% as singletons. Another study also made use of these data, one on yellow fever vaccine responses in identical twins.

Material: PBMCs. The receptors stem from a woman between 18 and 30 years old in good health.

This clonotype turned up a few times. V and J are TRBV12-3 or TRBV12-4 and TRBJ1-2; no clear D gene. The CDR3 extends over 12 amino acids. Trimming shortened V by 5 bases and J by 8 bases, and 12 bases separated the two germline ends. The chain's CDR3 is CASSPSGEGYTF. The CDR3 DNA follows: TGTGCCAGCAGTCCCTCGGGCGAGGGCTACACCTTC.

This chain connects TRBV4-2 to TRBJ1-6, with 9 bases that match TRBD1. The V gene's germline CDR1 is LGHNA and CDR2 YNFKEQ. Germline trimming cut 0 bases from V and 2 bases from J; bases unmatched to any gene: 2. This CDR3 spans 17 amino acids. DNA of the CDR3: TGTGCCAGCAGCCAAGAGGACAGGGGCACCTATAATTCACCCCTCCACTTT. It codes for CASSQEDRGTYNSPLHF.